This TCR beta chain was found in a study of blood T cell repertoires in COVID-19. Study summary: Whether acute or convalescent, the COVID-19 samples came from the United States, Italy and Spain.

Germline V gene sequence: CDR1 SGHKS, CDR2 YYEKEE (reference sequence). This CDR3 has 16 residues. V was clipped by 3 bases and J by 3 bases; unmatched bases: 11. Using immunoSEQ multiplex PCR, the repertoire was profiled, and TCRdb retains in-frame clones only, with some absent. The sample holds under 350,000 clones; about nine tenths are singletons and the top ten take about 4%. The chain couples TRBV5-5 to TRBJ2-7, with 8 bases aligning to TRBD2. The material sequenced was PBMCs or T cells enriched from blood (not recorded which). This sequence originates from a man aged 25-45 years who had recovered from COVID-19. Here the CDR3 DNA reads TGTGCCAGCAGCTCCCCCCTAGCGGGTCCCGGCTACGAGCAGTACTTC. Its protein product is CASSSPLAGPGYEQYF.